Below, one T cell receptor (beta chain) is given with its context. This sample stems from a study of blood T cell repertoires in COVID-19. Study-level background: Sites in the United States, Italy and Spain provided acute and convalescent COVID-19 samples. PBMCs, B-cell-depleted T cells, or T cells provided the cDNA or gDNA that made up the material.

As processed by the authors: Estimated nucleated cell counts came from reference gene primer amplification. The table came from immunoSEQ multiplex PCR; TCRdb's copy has only in-frame clones and leaves some out. V and J calls and clone size are given by that table; D and trimming were obtained from the DNA. The sample shows 200,000 to 300,000 clones, 80% to 90% of them seen only once. The specimen sequenced was peripheral blood. The TCR was taken from a man aged 25-40 years with active or convalescent COVID-19.

CDR3 in DNA: TGTGCCAGTAGTAGGCAGGGTTTTGAGGCTAACTATGGCTACACCTTC. Its translation is CASSRQGFEANYGYTF. The rearrangement links TRBV19 to TRBJ1-2; the D gene is possibly TRBD1 (5 bases). The CDR3 sequence is 16 residues long. Germline assignment: CDR1 LNHDA and CDR2 SQIVND (reference sequence). The germline V and J ends were trimmed by 4 bases and 0 bases, with 15 bases remaining between them.